The sequence of this TCR beta chain was determined in a study of Graves' ophthalmopathy and Graves' hyperthyroidism. RNA served as the template for amplifying TCR beta CDR3 regions. First-round RT-PCR used HTBI primers; second-round multiplex PCR followed. TCRdb called the multiplex PCR reads again in MiXCR, with one record for every CDR3 protein. The sample lists some 1.1 million distinct CDR3 sequences, approximately 35% seen once, with 11% in the top ten. The V and J ends lost 5 bases and 1 base respectively, with 5 bases between them. This CDR3 is 12 amino acids long. The germline V gene has CDR1 DFQATT and CDR2 SNEGSKA (reference sequence).

The J gene is TRBJ2-2, the V gene TRBV20-1; no definite D call. This clonotype originated in an adult man with Graves' hyperthyroidism. Sequenced input: peripheral blood or thyroid tissue (not recorded which). The CDR3 DNA follows: TGCAGTGCTGCAGAGAACACCGGGGAGCTGTTTTTT. Translation gives CSAAENTGELFF.